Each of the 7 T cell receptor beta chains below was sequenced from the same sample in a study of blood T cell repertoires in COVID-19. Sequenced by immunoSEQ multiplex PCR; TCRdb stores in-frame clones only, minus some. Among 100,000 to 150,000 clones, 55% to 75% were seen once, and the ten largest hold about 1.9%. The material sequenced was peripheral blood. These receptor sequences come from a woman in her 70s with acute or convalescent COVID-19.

The chain's CDR3 is CASSDLYEQYF. The CDR3 nucleotides read TGTGCCAGCAGTGACCTTTACGAGCAGTACTTC. This chain joins TRBV6-1 and TRBJ2-7; D call uncertain. There are 11 residues in the CDR3. Germline values: CDR1 MNHNS, CDR2 SASEGT. V was cut by 3 bases and J by 4 bases, with 4 bases left in between.

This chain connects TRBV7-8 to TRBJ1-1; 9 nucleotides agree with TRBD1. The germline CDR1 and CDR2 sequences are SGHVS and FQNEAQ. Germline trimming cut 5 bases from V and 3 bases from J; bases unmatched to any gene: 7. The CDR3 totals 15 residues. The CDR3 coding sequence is TGTGCCAGCAGCGGGTACAGGGGGCGGGACACTGAAGCTTTCTTT. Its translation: CASSGYRGRDTEAFF.

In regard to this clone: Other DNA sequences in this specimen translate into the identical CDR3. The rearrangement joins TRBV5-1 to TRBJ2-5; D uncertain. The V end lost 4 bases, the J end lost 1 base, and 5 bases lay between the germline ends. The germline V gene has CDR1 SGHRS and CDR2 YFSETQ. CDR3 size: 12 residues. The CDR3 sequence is CASSLPQETQYF. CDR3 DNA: TGCGCCAGCAGCCTACCCCAAGAGACCCAGTACTTC.

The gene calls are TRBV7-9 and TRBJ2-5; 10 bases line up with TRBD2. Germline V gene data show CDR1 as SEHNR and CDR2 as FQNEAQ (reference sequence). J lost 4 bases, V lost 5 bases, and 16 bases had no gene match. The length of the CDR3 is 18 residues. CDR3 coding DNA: TGTGCCAGCAGCCAAGATCCCCCTCTAGCGGGAGTGATAGAGACCCAGTACTTC. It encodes CASSQDPPLAGVIETQYF.

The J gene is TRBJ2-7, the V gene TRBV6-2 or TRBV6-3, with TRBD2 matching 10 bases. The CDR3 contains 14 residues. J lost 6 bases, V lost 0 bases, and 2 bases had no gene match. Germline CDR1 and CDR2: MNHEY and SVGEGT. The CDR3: CASSYSSSGSEQYF. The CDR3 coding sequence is TGTGCCAGCAGTTACTCGTCTAGCGGGAGCGAGCAGTACTTC.

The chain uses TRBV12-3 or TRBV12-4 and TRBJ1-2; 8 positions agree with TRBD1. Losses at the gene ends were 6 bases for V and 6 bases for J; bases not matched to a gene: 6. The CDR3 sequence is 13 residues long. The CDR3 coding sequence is TGTGCCAGCAGGCAGGGACAGGCGGATGGCTACACCTTC. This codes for CASRQGQADGYTF.

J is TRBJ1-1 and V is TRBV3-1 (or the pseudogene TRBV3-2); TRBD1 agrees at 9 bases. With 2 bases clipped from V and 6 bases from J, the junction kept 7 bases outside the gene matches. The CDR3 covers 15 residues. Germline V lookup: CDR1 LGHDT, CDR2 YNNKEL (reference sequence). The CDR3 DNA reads TGTGCCAGCAGCCAATCGGGACAGGGACACCCTGAAGCTTTCTTT. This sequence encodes CASSQSGQGHPEAFF.